A single sample gave rise to the 5 T cell receptor beta chains below, sequenced in a study of tumor and adjacent non-tumor tissue in lung cancer. Three rounds of nested PCR, following a modified ARM-PCR protocol, produced the TCRbeta library. TCRdb re-called the multiplex PCR reads through MiXCR, storing one row per CDR3 protein. The table includes tens of thousands of distinct CDR3 sequences, around 71% detected once. The template was RNA from unsorted bulk tissue. Input material: lung tumor tissue. The receptors were sampled from a man aged 60-69 years with non-small cell lung cancer.

In the case of this clonotype: This may stem from a read error, because a much larger clone lies one nucleotide away. The V gene is TRBV20-1, the J gene TRBJ1-4, with D maybe TRBD1 (6 bases). The CDR3 sequence is 13 residues long. V lost 6 bases and J 14 bases, leaving 22 bases between the germline ends. Germline values: CDR1 DFQATT, CDR2 SNEGSKA (reference sequence). CDR3 sequence (DNA): TGCAGTGCCTCGGACAGCGAAGGGGCCAGGCTGTTTTTT. This encodes CSASDSEGARLFF.

The V gene is TRBV20-1, the J gene TRBJ2-5, with a weak D call TRBD1 (8 bases). Germline-derived CDR1 and CDR2 are DFQATT and SNEGSKA (reference sequence). V lost 1 base and J 7 bases, leaving 13 bases between the germline ends. There are 13 residues in the CDR3. The chain's CDR3 is CSARGQGRVTQYF. The CDR3 nucleotides are TGCAGTGCTAGAGGACAGGGGAGGGTGACCCAGTACTTC.

Of note for this clonotype: A junction boundary mismatches the germline segment, possibly from a read error. J is TRBJ2-7 and V is TRBV5-5, with a possible D match to TRBD2 (5 bases). The CDR3 extends over 14 amino acids. Germline values: CDR1 SGHKS, CDR2 YYEKEE (reference sequence). The CDR3 reads CAGSPREGLYEQYF. DNA of the CDR3: TGTGCCGGCAGCCCACGGGAAGGTCTCTACGAGCAGTACTTC.

In regard to this clonotype: Since a much larger clone is just one base distant, this may be a read error. The rearrangement uses TRBV28 and TRBJ2-7; TRBD2 matches 7 bases. This CDR3 is 13 amino acids long. Germline CDR1 is MDHEN and CDR2 is SYDVKM. V lost 4 bases and J lost 3; bases outside the gene matches: 3. The CDR3 coding sequence is TGTGCCAGCAGTTCGACTAGCTGCTACGAGCAGTACTTC. As protein: CASSSTSCYEQYF.

Points on this clonotype: Since the CDR3 does not end with the conserved phenylalanine or tryptophan, this likely comes from a read error. V and J are TRBV6-2 or TRBV6-3 and TRBJ2-1; 10 bases fit TRBD2. Trimming at V came to 5 bases and at J to 13 bases, leaving 11 bases not matched to a gene. The CDR3 extends over 14 amino acids. Looked up from germline, CDR1 is MNHEY and CDR2 is SVGEGT. CDR3 amino acids: CASSPSGTSVEQFI. CDR3 DNA sequence: TGTGCCAGCAGTCCCTCCGGGACTAGCGTTGAACAGTTCATC.